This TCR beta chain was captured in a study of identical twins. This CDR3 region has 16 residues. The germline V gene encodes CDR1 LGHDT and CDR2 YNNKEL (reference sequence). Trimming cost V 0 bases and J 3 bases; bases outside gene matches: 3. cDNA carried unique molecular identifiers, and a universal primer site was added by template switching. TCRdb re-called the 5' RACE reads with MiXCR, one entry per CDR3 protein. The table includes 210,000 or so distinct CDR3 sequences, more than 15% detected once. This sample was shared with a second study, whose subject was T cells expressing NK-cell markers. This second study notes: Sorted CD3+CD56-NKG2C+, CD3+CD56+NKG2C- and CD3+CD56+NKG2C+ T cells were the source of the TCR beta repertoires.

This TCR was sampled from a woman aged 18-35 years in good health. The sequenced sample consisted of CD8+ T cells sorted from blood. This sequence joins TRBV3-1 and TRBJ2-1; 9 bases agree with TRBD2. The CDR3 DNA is TGTGCCAGCAGCCAAGACACTAGCGGGCTCTACAATGAGCAGTTCTTC. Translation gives CASSQDTSGLYNEQFF.